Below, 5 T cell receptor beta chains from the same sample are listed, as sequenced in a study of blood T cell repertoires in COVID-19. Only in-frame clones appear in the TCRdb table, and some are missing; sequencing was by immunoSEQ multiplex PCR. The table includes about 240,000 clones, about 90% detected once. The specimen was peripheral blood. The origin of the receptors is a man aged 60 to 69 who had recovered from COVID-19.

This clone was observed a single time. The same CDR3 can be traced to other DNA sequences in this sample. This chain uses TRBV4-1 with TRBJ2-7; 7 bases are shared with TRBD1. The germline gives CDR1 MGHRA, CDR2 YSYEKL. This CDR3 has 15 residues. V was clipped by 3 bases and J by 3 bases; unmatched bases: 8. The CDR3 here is CASSQGQSAYYEQYF. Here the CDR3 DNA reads TGCGCCAGCAGCCAGGGACAGAGTGCTTACTACGAGCAGTACTTC.

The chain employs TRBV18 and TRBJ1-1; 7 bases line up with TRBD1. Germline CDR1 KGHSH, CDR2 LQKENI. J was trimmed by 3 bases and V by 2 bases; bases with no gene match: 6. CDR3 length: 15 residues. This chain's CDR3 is CASSPTGAGDTEAFF. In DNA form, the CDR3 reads TGTGCCAGCTCACCAACAGGGGCCGGAGACACTGAAGCTTTCTTT.

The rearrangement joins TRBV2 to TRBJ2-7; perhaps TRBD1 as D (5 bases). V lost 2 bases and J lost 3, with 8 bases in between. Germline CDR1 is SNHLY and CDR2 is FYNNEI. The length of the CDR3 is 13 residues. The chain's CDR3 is CASSERQGYEQYF. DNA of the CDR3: TGTGCCAGCAGTGAACGGCAGGGCTACGAGCAGTACTTC. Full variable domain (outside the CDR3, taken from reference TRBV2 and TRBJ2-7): EPEVTQTPSHQVTQMGQEVILRCVPISNHLYFYWYRQILGQKVEFLVSFYNNEISEKSEIFDDQFSVERPDGSNFTLKIRSTKLEDSAMYFCASSERQGYEQYFGPGTRLTVT.

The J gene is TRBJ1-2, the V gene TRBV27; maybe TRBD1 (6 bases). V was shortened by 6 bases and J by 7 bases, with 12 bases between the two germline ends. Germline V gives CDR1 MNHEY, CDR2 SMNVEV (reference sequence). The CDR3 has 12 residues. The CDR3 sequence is CASRIQGSGYTF. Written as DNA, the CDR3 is TGTGCCAGCAGGATACAGGGAAGTGGCTACACCTTC.

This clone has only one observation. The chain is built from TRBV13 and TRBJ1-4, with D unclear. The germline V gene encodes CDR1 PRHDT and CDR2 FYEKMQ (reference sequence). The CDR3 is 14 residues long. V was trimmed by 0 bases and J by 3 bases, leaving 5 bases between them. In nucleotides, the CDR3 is TGTGCCAGCAGCTTAGGGAGGGCTAATGAAAAACTGTTTTTT. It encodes CASSLGRANEKLFF.